This T cell receptor beta chain comes out of a study of T-cell reconstitution after alpha-beta-depleted transplantation in children listed by TCRdb under 2016. About the investigation overall: T-cell immune reconstitution after TCRalphabeta/CD19-depleted allogeneic hematopoietic cell transplantation in children was quantitatively tracked in the study by means of TCR repertoire profiling.

Beyond this particular receptor, the publication reports: Apparently early alphabetaT-cell count recovery about two months after transplant reportedly relied on only several hundred rapidly expanded clones derived from non-depleted graft cells. Over subsequent months, a decline in hyperexpanded clone frequencies was noted, and after one year, T-cell counts and TCRbeta diversity were mostly ascribed to newly produced T cells. The high TCRbeta diversity at day 60 in some patients was ascribed to recipient T cells and intrathymic progenitors that had survived conditioning.

Libraries were prepared through PCR. Instrument on record: Illumina HiSeq 2500. To normalize quantification of the TCRbeta repertoire, the TCR libraries were built with molecular barcoding that relied on unique molecular identifiers. Through fastp at Q25 and MiXCR, TCRdb rebuilt clones from the public reads, retaining in-frame beta chains. Rows are combined by CDR3 protein, so each entry shows the most common genes and DNA. This sample comprises roughly 350,000 distinct CDR3 sequences, about 16% of them detected only once. The top ten clonotypes cover about 41% of the sample. In light of the paper, this sample's treatment or condition label describes: allogeneic hematopoietic cell transplantation with graft depleted of TCRalphabeta T cells and CD19 B cells. The transplant recipients were children given TCRalphabeta/CD19-depleted allogeneic hematopoietic cell grafts. This clonotype was observed a few times. This clone's antigen is unknown. Per-base quality was not reported, and no clone a single base away is much larger than it.

The specimen was PBMCs, mostly from graft donor cells, collected 360 days after TCRalphabeta/CD19-depleted stem cell transplant. This clonotype was obtained from a male patient aged 2-9 years who had a stem cell transplant for acute lymphoblastic leukemia, so the T cells may come from the graft donor.

The CDR3 region reads CASSLWDWDSTQETQYF. The nucleotide sequence is TGTGCCAGCAGTTTATGGGACTGGGACAGCACCCAAGAGACCCAGTACTTC. The sequence is built from TRBV28 and TRBJ2-5; 7 central bases correspond to TRBD1. The germline V and J ends show losses of 0 bases and 1 base respectively, and no gene match explains 8 bases of the junction. The CDR3 goes from the cysteine to the phenylalanine over 17 residues. Just the 51-base CDR3 DNA is kept, in frame starting at base 1. For CDR1 and CDR2, the germline V gene lists MDHEN and SYDVKM.